These T cell receptor beta chains were read from a single sample in a study of cytomegalovirus exposure and HLA in healthy donors. Some clones are missing from TCRdb's copy, which holds only in-frame ones; the method was immunoSEQ multiplex PCR. Seen here are 150,000 to 200,000 clones, about 85% observed once, and the top ten hold roughly 15%. Sequencing was carried out using PBMCs. The receptors here all came from a man younger than 35 in good health and CMV-seropositive. Each CDR3 is given with its conserved first and last residue. D genes are given only for firm matches. Clone size is stated in some rows and not others, as once, few, many or a class when expanded.

>TRBJ1-6|TRBV2|few|TRBD1
TGTGCCAGCAGTTCCGACAGGGGGCGGCTCGATTCACCCCTCCACTTT
CASSSDRGRLDSPLHF
>TRBJ2-7|TRBV9|few|.
TGTGCCAGCAGCGTTCAAGGGGCGGCCTCCTACGAGCAGTACTTC
CASSVQGAASYEQYF
>TRBJ1-2|TRBV5-1|few|.
TGCGCCAGCAGCTTTAAAGCTTCGATAAACTATGGCTACACCTTC
CASSFKASINYGYTF
>TRBJ2-7|TRBV28|once|TRBD1
TGTGCCAGCAGTTTCAGGGGGACGGGTGAGCAGTACTTC
CASSFRGTGEQYF
>TRBJ2-7|TRBV2|.|.
TGTGCCAGCAGTACGGGCAGGGAGGCCGAGCAGTACTTC
CASSTGREAEQYF
>TRBJ1-1|TRBV27|.|.
TGTGCCAGCAGTTCGGACAGAGAGAACACTGAAGCTTTCTTT
CASSSDRENTEAFF
>TRBJ2-7|TRBV2|.|.
TGTGCCAGTCTCCGACAGGACGCCTACGAGCAGTACTTC
CASLRQDAYEQYF
>TRBJ2-5|TRBV2|.|.
TGTGCCAGCAGTGAAGCCCTCCCAGGAGGGACCCAGTACTTC
CASSEALPGGTQYF
>TRBJ2-5|TRBV11-2|.|TRBD1
TGTGCCAGCACCAATAGGGGGCCCCAGTACTTC
CASTNRGPQYF
>TRBJ1-2|TRBV12-5|.|TRBD1
TGTGCTAGTGGTTTGGTTATGGACAGGGAGAGGAACTATGGCTACACCTTC
CASGLVMDRERNYGYTF
>TRBJ1-2|TRBV6-1|.|.
TGTGCCAGCAGTGACCAGGGGAGACGGGTCCTCTATGGCTACACCTTC
CASSDQGRRVLYGYTF